Below, one TCR beta chain is given with its context. The CDR3 extends over 14 amino acids. CDR1 and CDR2 (germline): SNHLY, FYNNEI. With V trimmed by 7 bases and J by 10 bases, 7 bases remained unmatched. This sample was included in a study of identical twins. One entry per CDR3 protein, called by TCRdb with MiXCR from the 5' RACE reads. The sample shows hundreds of thousands of distinct CDR3 sequences, 8.6% of them seen only once. The sample also formed part of further work on yellow fever vaccine responses in identical twins.

The sequence was obtained from a woman aged 18-30 years in good health. This chain uses TRBV2 with TRBJ1-6; the match to TRBD1 covers 10 bases. What was sequenced was PBMCs. CDR3 in amino acids: CASTAGTGDSPLHF. The CDR3 region has the DNA TGTGCCAGCACCGCCGGGACAGGGGACTCACCCCTCCACTTT.